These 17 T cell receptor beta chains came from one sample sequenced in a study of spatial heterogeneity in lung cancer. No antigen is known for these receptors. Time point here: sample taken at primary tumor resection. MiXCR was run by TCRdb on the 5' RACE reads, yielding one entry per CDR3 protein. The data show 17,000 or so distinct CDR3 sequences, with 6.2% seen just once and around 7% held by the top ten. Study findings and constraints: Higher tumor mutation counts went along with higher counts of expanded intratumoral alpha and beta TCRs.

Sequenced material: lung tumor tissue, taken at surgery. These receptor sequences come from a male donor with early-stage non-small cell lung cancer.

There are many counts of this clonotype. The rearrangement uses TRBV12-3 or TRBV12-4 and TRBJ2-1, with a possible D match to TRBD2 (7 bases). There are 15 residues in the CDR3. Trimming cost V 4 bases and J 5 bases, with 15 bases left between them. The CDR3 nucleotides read TGTGCCAGCAGTTCGGATAGGGGGGGACACAATGAGCAGTTCTTC. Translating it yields CASSSDRGGHNEQFF.

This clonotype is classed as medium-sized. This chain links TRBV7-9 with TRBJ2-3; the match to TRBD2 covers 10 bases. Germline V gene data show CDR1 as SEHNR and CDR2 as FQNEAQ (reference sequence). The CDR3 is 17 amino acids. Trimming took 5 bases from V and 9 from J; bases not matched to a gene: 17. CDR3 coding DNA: TGTGCCAGCAGCCATACCCGTCTAGCGGGAGTGGTAGGCACGCAGTATTTT. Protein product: CASSHTRLAGVVGTQYF.

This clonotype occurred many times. The CDR3 region has the DNA TGTGCCAGTAGTACGGAGGGCTCCACAGATACGCAGTATTTT. It encodes CASSTEGSTDTQYF. V is TRBV19 and J is TRBJ2-3; possible D gene TRBD2, 6 bases. This CDR3 is built from 14 residues. Trimming took off 4 bases at V and 2 bases at J, with 10 bases between the two ends. The germline gives CDR1 LNHDA, CDR2 SQIVND (reference sequence).

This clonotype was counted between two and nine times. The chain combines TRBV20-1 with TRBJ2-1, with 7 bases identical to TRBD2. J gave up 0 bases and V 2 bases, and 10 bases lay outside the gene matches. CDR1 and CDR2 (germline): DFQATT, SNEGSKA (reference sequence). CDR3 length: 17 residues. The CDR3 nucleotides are TGCAGTGCTAGACGGGCAGCGGGGAAAGGCTCCTACAATGAGCAGTTCTTC. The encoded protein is CSARRAAGKGSYNEQFF.

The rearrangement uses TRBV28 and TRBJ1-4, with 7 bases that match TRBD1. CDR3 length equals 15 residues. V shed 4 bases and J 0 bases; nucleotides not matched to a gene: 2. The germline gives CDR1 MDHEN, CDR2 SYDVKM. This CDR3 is CASSSGQTTNEKLFF. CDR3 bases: TGTGCCAGCAGTTCGGGACAGACAACTAATGAAAAACTGTTTTTT.

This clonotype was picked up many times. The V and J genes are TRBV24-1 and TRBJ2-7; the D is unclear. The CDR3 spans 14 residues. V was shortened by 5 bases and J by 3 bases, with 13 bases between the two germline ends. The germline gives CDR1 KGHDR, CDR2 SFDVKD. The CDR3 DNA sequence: TGTGCCACCAGTGCCGCAGTCCTTCACTACGAGCAGTACTTC. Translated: CATSAAVLHYEQYF.

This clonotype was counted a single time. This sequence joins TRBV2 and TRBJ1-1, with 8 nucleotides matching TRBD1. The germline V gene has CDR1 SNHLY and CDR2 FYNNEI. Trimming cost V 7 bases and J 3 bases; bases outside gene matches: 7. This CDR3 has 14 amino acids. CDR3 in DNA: TGTGCCAGCATCAGACAGGGGAGGGACACTGAAGCTTTCTTT. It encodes CASIRQGRDTEAFF.

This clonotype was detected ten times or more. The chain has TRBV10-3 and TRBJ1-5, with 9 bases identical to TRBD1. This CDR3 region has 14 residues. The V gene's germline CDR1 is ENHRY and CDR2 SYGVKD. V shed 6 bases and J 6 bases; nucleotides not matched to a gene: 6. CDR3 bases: TGTGCCATCAGGGAGGACAGGGGTGGTCAGCCCCAGCATTTT. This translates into CAIREDRGGQPQHF.

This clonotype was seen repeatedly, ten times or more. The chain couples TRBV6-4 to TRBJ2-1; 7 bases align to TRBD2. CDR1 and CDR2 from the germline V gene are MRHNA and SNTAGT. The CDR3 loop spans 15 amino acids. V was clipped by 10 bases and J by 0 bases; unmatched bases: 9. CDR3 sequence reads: CATPSGRSSYNEQFF. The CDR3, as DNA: TGTGCCACCCCCTCCGGGAGGAGCTCCTACAATGAGCAGTTCTTC.

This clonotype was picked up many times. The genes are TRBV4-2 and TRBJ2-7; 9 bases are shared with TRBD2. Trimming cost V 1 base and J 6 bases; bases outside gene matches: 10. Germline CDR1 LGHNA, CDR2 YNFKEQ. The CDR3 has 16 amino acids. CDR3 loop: CASSQASVAGESEQYF. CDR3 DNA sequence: TGTGCCAGCAGCCAAGCGTCTGTAGCGGGGGAGAGCGAGCAGTACTTC.

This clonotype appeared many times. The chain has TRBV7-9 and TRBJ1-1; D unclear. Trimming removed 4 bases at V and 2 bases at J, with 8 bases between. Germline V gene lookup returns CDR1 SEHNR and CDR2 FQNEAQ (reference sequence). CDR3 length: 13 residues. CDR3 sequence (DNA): TGTGCCAGCAGCTCCCGGCGAAACACTGAAGCTTTCTTT. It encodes CASSSRRNTEAFF.

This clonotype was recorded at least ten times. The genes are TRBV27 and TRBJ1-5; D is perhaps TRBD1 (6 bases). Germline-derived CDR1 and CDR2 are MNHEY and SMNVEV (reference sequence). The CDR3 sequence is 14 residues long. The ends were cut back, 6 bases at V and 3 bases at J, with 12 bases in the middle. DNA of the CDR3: TGTGCCAGCAGCTCAGGACAGTTCAATCAGCCCCAGCATTTT. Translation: CASSSGQFNQPQHF.

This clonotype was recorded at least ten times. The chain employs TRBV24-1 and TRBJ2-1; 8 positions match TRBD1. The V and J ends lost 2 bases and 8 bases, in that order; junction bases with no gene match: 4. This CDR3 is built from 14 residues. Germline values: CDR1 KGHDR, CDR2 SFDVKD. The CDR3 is CATSDWTGLHEQFF. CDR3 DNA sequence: TGTGCCACCAGTGATTGGACAGGGTTACATGAGCAGTTCTTC.

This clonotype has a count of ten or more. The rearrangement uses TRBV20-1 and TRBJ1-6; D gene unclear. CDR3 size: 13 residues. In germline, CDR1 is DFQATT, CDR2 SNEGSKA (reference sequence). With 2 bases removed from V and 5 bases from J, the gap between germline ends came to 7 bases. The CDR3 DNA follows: TGCAGTGCTAGACCTCCAAATAATTCACCCCTCCACTTT. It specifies CSARPPNNSPLHF.

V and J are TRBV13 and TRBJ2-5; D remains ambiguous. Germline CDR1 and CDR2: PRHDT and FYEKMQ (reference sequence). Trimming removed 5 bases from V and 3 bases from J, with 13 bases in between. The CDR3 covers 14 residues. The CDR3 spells CASSPFRKEETQYF. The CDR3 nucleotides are TGTGCCAGCAGCCCTTTCAGGAAAGAAGAGACCCAGTACTTC.

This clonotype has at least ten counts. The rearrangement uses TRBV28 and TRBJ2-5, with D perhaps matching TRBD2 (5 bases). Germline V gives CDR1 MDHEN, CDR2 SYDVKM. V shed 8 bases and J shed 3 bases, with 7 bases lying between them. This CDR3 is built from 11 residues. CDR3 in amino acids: CASRGEETQYF. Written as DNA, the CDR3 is TGTGCCAGCCGGGGAGAAGAGACCCAGTACTTC.

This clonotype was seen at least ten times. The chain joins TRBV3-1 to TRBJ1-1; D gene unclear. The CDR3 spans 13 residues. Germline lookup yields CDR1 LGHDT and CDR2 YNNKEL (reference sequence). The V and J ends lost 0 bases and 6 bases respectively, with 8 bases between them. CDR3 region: CASSQDRAAEAFF. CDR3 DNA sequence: TGTGCCAGCAGCCAAGATCGGGCGGCTGAAGCTTTCTTT.